This paragraph covers one TCR beta chain sequence. Its antigen is currently unknown. Unique molecular identifiers were incorporated during preparation of the TCRbeta library. TCRdb redid the calling of the PCR reads with MiXCR, one entry per CDR3 protein. The sample has around 580,000 distinct CDR3 sequences; about 23% are singletons. These data are taken from a study of T-cell reconstitution after alpha-beta-depleted transplantation in children. Study results and caveats: At the one-year point after transplant, T-cell counts and TCRbeta diversity were found to come mostly from T cells that had been newly produced.

Germline CDR1 is DFQATT and CDR2 is SNEGSKA (reference sequence). V gave up 0 bases and J gave up 6 bases, with 14 bases separating them. The CDR3 is 15 amino acids. Here the sequenced sample was PBMCs, mostly from graft donor cells, taken 360 days after TCRalphabeta/CD19-depleted stem cell transplant. The rearrangement links TRBV20-1 to TRBJ1-4, with TRBD1 as a possible D gene (6 bases). The TCR sequence derives from a boy under two years old who had a stem cell transplant for acute myeloid leukemia, so the T cells may come from the graft donor. The CDR3, as DNA: TGCAGTGCTAGAGATGGTGGCAGGGGACATGAAAAACTGTTTTTT. Its translation is CSARDGGRGHEKLFF.